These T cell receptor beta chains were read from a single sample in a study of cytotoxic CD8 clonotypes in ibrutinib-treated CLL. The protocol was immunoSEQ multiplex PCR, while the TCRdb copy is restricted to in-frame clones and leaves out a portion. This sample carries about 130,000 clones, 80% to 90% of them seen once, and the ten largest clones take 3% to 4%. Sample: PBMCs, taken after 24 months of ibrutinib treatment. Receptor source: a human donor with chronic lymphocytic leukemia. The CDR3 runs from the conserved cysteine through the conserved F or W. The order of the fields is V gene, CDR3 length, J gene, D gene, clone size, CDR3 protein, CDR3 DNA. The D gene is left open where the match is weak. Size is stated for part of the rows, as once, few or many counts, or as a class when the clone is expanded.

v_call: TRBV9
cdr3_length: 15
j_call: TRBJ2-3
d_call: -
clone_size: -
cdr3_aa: CASSARQGGTDTQYF
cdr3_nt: TGTGCCAGCAGTGCACGGCAGGGTGGCACAGATACGCAGTATTTT

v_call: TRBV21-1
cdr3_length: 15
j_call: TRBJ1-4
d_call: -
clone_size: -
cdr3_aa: CASRRKTGGWVKLFF
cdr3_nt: TGTGCCAGCAGAAGGAAGACAGGGGGCTGGGTGAAACTGTTTTTT

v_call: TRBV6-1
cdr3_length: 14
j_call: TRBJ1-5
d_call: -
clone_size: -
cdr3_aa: CASSEQGGGQPQHF
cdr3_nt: TGTGCCAGCAGTGAACAGGGTGGCGGCCAGCCCCAGCATTTT

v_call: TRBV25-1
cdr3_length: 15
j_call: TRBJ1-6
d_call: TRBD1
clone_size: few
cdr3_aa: CASRPGGGRDSPLHF
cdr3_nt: TGTGCCAGCAGACCAGGGGGAGGAAGGGATTCACCCCTCCACTTT

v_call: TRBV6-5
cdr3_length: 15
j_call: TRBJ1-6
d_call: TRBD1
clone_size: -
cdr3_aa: CASSYTGTGNSPLHF
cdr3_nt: TGTGCCAGCAGTTACACGGGGACAGGGAATTCACCCCTCCACTTT

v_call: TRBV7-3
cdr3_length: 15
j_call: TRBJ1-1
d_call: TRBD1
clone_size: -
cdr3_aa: CASSTGQGATTEAFF
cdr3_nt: TGTGCCAGCAGCACGGGACAGGGGGCGACGACTGAAGCTTTCTTT

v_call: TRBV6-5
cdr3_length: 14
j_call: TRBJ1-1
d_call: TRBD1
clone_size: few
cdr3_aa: CASTETGVWTEAFF
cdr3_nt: TGTGCCAGCACCGAGACAGGGGTATGGACTGAAGCTTTCTTT

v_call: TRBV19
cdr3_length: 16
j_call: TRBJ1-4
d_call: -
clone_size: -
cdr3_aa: CASSTSGRVSQEKLFF
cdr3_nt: TGTGCCAGTAGTACCTCAGGCAGGGTGTCTCAGGAAAAACTGTTTTTT

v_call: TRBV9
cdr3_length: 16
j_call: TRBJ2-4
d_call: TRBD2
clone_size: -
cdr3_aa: CASSTGLAGDPAAQYF
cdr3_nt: TGTGCCAGCAGCACAGGACTAGCGGGGGATCCCGCGGCTCAGTACTTC

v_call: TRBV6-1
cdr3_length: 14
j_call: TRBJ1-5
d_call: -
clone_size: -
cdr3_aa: CASSAGPGPQPQHF
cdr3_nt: TGTGCCAGCAGCGCCGGCCCCGGACCTCAGCCCCAGCATTTT

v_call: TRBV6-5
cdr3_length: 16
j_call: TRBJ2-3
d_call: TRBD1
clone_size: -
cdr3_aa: CASSSTGVMSTDTQYF
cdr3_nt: TGTGCCAGCAGTTCGACAGGGGTAATGAGCACAGATACGCAGTATTTT

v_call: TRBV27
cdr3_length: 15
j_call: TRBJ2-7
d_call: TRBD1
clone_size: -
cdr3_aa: CASRSGGLESYEQYF
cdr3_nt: TGTGCCAGCAGGTCAGGGGGCCTTGAAAGCTACGAGCAGTACTTC

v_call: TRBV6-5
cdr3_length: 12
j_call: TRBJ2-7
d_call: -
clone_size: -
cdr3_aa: CASSYADYEQYF
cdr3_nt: TGTGCCAGCAGTTACGCAGACTACGAGCAGTACTTC

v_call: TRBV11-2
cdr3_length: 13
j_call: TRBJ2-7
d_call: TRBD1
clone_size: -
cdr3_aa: CASSLDLPGQSNF
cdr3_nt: TGTGCCAGCAGCTTAGATCTACCGGGACAGTCTAACTTC

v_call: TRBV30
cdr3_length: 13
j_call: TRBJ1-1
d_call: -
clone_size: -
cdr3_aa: CAWKTAVNTEAFF
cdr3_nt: TGTGCCTGGAAAACGGCCGTGAACACTGAAGCTTTCTTT

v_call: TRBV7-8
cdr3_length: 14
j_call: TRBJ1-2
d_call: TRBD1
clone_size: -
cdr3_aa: CASSLVFDRDGYTF
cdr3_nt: TGTGCCAGCAGCTTAGTCTTTGACAGGGATGGCTACACCTTC

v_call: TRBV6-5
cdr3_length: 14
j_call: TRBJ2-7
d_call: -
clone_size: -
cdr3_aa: CASTGVGLSYEQYF
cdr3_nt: TGTGCCAGCACAGGGGTGGGGCTCTCCTACGAGCAGTACTTC

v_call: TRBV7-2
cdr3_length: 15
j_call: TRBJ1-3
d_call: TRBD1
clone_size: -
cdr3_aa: CASGTGTGIRNTIYF
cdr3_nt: TGTGCCAGCGGCACCGGGACAGGGATACGGAACACCATATATTTT

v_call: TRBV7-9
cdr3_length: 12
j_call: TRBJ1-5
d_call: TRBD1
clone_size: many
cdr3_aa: CASGTAYQPQHF
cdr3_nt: TGTGCGAGCGGGACAGCGTATCAGCCCCAGCATTTT

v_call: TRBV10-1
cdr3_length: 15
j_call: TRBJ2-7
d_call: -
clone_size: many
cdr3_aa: CASSEGPVSGYEQYF
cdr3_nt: TGCGCCAGCAGTGAGGGCCCCGTAAGCGGCTACGAGCAGTACTTC

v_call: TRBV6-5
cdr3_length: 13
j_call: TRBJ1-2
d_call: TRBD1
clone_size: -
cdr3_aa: CASSYDWNRGIAF
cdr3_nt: TGTGCCAGCAGTTACGATTGGAACAGGGGTATTGCCTTC

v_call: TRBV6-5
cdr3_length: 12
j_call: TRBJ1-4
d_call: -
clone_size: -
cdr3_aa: CASSSRREKLFF
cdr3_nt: TGTGCCAGCAGTTCACGGCGGGAAAAACTGTTTTTT

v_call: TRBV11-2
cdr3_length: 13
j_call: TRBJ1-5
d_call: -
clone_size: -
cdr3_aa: CASSLRPYQPQHF
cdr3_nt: TGTGCCAGCAGCTTAAGGCCCTATCAGCCCCAGCATTTT

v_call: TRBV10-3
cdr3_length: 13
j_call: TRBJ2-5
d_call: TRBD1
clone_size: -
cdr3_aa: CAIRAQGQETQYF
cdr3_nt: TGTGCCATCCGGGCACAGGGGCAAGAGACCCAGTACTTC

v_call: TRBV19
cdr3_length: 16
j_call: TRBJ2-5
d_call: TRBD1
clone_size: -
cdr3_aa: CASSARTGFRGETQYF
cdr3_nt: TGTGCCAGTAGTGCGAGGACAGGGTTCAGGGGGGAGACCCAGTACTTC

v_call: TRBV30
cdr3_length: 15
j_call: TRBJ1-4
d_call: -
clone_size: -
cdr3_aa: CAWSVMAGAGEKLFF
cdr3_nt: TGTGCCTGGAGTGTAATGGCAGGCGCGGGTGAAAAACTGTTTTTT

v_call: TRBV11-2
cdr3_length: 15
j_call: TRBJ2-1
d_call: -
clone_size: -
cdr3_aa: CASSLEPRGYNEQFF
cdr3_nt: TGTGCCAGCAGCTTAGAACCAAGGGGATACAATGAGCAGTTCTTC

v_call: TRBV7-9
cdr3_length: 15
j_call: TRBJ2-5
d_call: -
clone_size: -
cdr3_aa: CASSTGTDKQETQYF
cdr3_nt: TGTGCCAGCAGCACGGGGACGGATAAGCAAGAGACCCAGTACTTC

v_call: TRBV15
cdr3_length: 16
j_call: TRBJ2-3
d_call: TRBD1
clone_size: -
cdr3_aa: CATSTRQGARTDTQYF
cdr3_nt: TGTGCCACCAGCACCAGACAGGGGGCACGGACAGATACGCAGTATTTT

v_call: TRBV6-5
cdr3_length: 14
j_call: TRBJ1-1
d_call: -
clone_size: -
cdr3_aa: CASRGWGARTEAFF
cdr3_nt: TGTGCCAGCAGGGGATGGGGGGCGCGAACTGAAGCTTTCTTT

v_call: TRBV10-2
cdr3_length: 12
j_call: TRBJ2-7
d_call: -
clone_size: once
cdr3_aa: CASSGNPYEQYF
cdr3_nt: TGCGCCAGCAGTGGGAACCCCTACGAGCAGTACTTC

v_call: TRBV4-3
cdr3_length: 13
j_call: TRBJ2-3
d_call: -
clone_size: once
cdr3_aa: CASSQQSTDTQYF
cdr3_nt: TGCGCCAGCAGCCAACAGAGCACAGATACGCAGTATTTT

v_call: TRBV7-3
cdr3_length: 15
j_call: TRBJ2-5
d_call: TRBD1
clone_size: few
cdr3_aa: CASSLTIGTEETQYF
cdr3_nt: TGTGCCAGCAGCTTAACTATAGGGACAGAAGAGACCCAGTACTTC

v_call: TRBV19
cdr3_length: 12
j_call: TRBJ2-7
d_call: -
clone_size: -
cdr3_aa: CASSMFGAEQYF
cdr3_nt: TGTGCCAGTAGTATGTTTGGTGCCGAGCAGTACTTC

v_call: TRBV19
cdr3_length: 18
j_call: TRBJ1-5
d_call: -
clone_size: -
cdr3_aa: CASSSQTGTPYSNQPQHF
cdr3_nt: TGTGCCAGTAGTAGCCAGACAGGAACCCCCTATAGCAATCAGCCCCAGCATTTT

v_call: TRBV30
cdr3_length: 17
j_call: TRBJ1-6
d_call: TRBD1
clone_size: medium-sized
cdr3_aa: CAWSVRAGGSYNSPLHF
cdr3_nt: TGTGCCTGGAGTGTACGGGCAGGGGGCTCCTATAATTCACCCCTCCACTTT

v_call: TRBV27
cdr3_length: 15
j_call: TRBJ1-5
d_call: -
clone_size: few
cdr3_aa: CASSLVLGGGQPQHF
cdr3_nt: TGTGCCAGCAGTTTAGTATTGGGCGGGGGTCAGCCCCAGCATTTT

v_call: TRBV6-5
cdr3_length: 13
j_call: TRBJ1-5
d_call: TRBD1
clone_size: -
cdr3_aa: CASGRQGRVAQHF
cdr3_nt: TGTGCCAGCGGCCGACAGGGTCGAGTAGCCCAGCATTTT

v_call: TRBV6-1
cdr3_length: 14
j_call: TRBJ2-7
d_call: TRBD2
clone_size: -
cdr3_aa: CASSEERGMGEQYF
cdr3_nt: TGTGCCAGCAGTGAGGAGCGGGGGATGGGCGAGCAGTACTTC

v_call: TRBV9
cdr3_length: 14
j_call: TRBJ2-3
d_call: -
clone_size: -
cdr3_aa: CASSVVVGADTQYF
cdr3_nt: TGTGCCAGCAGCGTAGTGGTGGGGGCAGATACGCAGTATTTT

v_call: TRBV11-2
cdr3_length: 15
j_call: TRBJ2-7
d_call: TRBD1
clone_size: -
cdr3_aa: CASSYPTGADYEQYF
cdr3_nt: TGTGCCAGCAGCTACCCGACAGGGGCCGACTACGAGCAGTACTTC

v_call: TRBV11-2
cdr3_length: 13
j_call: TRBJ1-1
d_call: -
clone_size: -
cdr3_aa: CASSWQENTEAFF
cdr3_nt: TGTGCCAGCAGCTGGCAGGAGAACACTGAAGCTTTCTTT

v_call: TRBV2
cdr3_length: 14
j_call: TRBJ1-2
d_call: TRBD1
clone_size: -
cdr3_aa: CASRVDRGYYGYTF
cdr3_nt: TGTGCCAGCAGGGTCGACAGGGGGTATTATGGCTACACCTTC

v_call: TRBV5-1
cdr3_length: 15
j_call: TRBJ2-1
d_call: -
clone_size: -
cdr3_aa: CASSLGQPSTNEQFF
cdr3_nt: TGCGCCAGCAGCCTAGGACAGCCGAGTACCAATGAGCAGTTCTTC

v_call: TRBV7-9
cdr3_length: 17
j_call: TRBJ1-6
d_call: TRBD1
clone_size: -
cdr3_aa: CASSLGDRGHQDSPLHF
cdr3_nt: TGTGCCAGCAGCTTGGGGGACAGGGGGCATCAGGATTCACCCCTCCACTTT

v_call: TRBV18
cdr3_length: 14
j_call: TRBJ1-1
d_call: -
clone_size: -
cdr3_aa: CASSPRQTDTEAFF
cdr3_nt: TGTGCCAGCTCACCTCGACAGACCGACACTGAAGCTTTCTTT

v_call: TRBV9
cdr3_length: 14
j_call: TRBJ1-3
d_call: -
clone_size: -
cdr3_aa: CASSVARVEGTIYF
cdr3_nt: TGTGCCAGCAGCGTAGCTAGGGTGGAAGGCACCATATATTTT

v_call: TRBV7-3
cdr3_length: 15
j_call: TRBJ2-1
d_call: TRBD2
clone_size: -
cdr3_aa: CASSPSGGAPNEQFF
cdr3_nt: TGTGCCAGCAGCCCCAGCGGGGGGGCCCCTAATGAGCAGTTCTTC

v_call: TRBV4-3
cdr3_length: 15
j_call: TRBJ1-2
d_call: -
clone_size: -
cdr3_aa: CASSQEGATGYGYTF
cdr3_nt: TGCGCCAGCAGCCAAGAGGGGGCGACAGGCTATGGCTACACCTTC